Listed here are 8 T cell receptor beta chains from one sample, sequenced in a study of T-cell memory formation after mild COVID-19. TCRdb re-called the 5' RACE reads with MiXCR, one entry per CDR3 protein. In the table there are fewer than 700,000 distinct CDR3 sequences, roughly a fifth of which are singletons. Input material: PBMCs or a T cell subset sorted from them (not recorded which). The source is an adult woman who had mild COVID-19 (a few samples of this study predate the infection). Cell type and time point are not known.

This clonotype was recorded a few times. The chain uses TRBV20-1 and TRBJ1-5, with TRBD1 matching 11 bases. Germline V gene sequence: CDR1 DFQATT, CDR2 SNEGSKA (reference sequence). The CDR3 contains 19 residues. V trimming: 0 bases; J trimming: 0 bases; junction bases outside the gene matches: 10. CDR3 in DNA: TGCAGTGCTAGAGAACGGACAGGGGGCCTCCTTTATAGCAATCAGCCCCAGCATTTT. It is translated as CSARERTGGLLYSNQPQHF.

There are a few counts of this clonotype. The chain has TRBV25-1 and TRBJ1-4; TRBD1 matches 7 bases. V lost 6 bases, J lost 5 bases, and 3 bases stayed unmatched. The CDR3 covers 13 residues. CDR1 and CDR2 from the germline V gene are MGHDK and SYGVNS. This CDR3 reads CASSWDSNEKLFF. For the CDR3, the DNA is TGTGCCAGCAGCTGGGACAGCAATGAAAAACTGTTTTTT.

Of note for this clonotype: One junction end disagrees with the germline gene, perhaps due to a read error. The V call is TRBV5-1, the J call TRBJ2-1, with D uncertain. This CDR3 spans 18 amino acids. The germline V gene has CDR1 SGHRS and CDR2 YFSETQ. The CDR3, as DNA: TGCGCCAGCAGGTTGGCCCCCATAGTCCAAAGCTCCTACAATGAGCAGTTCTTC. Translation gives CASRLAPIVQSSYNEQFF.

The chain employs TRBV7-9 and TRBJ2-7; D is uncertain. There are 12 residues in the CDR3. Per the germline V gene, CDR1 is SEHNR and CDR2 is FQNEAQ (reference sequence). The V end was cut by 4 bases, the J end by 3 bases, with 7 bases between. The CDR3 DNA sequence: TGTGCCAGCAGCTCGGCCCTCTACGAGCAGTACTTC. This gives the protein CASSSALYEQYF.

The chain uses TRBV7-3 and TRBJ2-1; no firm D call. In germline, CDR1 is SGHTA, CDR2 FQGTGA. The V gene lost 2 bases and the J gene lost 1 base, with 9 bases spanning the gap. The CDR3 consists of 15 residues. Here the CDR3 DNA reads TGTGCCAGCAGCTTAGACGTAGGGTCCTACAATGAGCAGTTCTTC. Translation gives CASSLDVGSYNEQFF.

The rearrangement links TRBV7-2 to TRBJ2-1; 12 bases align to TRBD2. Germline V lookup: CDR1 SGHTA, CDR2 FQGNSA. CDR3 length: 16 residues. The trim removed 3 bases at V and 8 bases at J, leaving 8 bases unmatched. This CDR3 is CASSLMLAGGRHEQFF. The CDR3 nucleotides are TGTGCCAGCAGCTTGATGCTAGCGGGAGGGAGACATGAGCAGTTCTTC. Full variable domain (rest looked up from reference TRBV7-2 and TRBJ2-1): GAGVSQSPSNKVTEKGKDVELRCDPISGHTALYWYRQSLGQGLEFLIYFQGNSAPDKSGLPSDRFSAERTGGSVSTLTIQRTQQEDSAVYLCASSLMLAGGRHEQFFGPGTRLTVL.

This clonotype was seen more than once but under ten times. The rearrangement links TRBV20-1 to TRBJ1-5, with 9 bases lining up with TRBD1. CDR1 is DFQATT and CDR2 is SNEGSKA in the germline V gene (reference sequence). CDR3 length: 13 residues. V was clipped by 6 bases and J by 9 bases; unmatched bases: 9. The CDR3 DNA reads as TGCAGTGCCAGGACAGGGGTATTTCGGCCCCAGCATTTT. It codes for CSARTGVFRPQHF.

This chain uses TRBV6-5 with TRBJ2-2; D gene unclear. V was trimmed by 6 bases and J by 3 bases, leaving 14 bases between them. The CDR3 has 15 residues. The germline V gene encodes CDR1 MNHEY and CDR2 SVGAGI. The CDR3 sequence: CASSGQSPYTGELFF. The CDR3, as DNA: TGTGCCAGCAGCGGTCAGAGCCCCTACACCGGGGAGCTGTTTTTT.